The sequence of this T cell receptor beta chain was determined in a study of T cell responses to AZD1222 COVID-19 vaccine. Whole-study findings and limits: Repertoire collection took place solely once the T cell response had peaked.

The germline V gene has CDR1 SGHRS and CDR2 YFSETQ. Trimming left V 4 bases short and J 0 bases short, with 19 bases between. The CDR3 runs to 17 residues. Data came from immunoSEQ multiplex PCR; TCRdb stores just in-frame clones and leaves some out. This sample carries about 34,000 clones, about 80% of them seen once, and the ten largest clones take roughly 4%. In regard to this clone: Antigen unknown.

The material was peripheral blood, obtained 28 days after the second AZD1222 dose. The receptor was isolated from an adult who received the AZD1222 COVID-19 vaccine. The chain is built from TRBV5-1 and TRBJ1-1, with TRBD1 as a possible D gene (6 bases). The CDR3 loop reads CASSRRTRTVMNTEAFF. The DNA of the CDR3 is TGCGCCAGCAGCAGAAGAACCCGGACAGTGATGAACACTGAAGCTTTCTTT. The variable domain in full, with the rest retrieved from reference TRBV5-1 and TRBJ1-1, is KAGVTQTPRYLIKTRGQQVTLSCSPISGHRSVSWYQQTPGQGLQFLFEYFSETQRNKGNFPGRFSGRQFSNSRSEMNVSTLELGDSALYLCASSRRTRTVMNTEAFFGQGTRLTVV.